The entry below describes one TCR beta chain. Its antigen is not identified. This sample was taken from a study of T-cell memory formation after mild COVID-19. TCR alpha and TCR beta cDNA libraries with sample barcodes and UMIs came from 5'RACE using constant-segment primers. TCRdb itself ran the 5' RACE reads through MiXCR, one entry per CDR3 protein. The data contain fewer than 650,000 distinct CDR3 sequences, about 18% of them singletons. The germline V gene encodes CDR1 MNHEY and CDR2 SVGEGT. The length of the CDR3 is 16 residues. Trimming pared 3 bases from V and 1 base from J, leaving 16 bases between. Study-wide results and limits: There was no confirmation that second-wave clones peaking on day 37 were SARS-CoV-2 specific. There were some responding clones in pre-infection memory, which suggested that cross-reactive memory had joined.

The specimen sequenced was PBMCs or a T cell subset sorted from them (not recorded which). The receptor comes from an adult woman who had mild COVID-19 (a few samples of this study predate the infection). Cell type and time point are not known. The chain carries TRBV6-2 or TRBV6-3 and TRBJ2-7, with a possible D match to TRBD2 (5 bases). Written as DNA, the CDR3 is TGTGCCAGCAGTTATGCCAACCGGGGTTTTTCCTACGAGCAGTACTTC. This encodes CASSYANRGFSYEQYF.